This TCR beta chain was sequenced in a study of post-analysis software for immune sequencing data. On the study more broadly: The disease courses spanned relapsing-remitting, secondary progressive and progressive-relapsing forms of multiple sclerosis.

The study's findings and limits: TRBV5-6, TRBV5-1 and TRBV20-1 belonged to a set of roughly 5 TRBV segments that were more frequent in patients than controls. When compared against controls, multiple sclerosis patients showed significantly lower normalized Chao1 diversity.

TCR beta cDNA libraries had unique molecular identifiers. When about 0.85 to 11 million T cells were used, they gave some 520,000 cDNA molecules. In TCRdb, the PCR reads were re-called with MiXCR into one record per CDR3 protein. The sample lists about half a million distinct CDR3 sequences; approximately 45% were seen once. This clonotype was counted only a few times. Its specificity is unknown. This CDR3 has 13 amino acids. The germline V gene encodes CDR1 LNHDA and CDR2 SQIVND (reference sequence). Trimming took off 8 bases at V and 3 bases at J, with 13 bases between the two ends. The receptor was isolated from a girl under 18 with multiple sclerosis. The genes are TRBV19 and TRBJ1-1; tentative D call: TRBD1 (6 bases). Sequenced material: blood. CDR3 DNA sequence: TGTGCCAGTTCACCAGGGGAGGACACTGAAGCTTTCTTT. Translation gives CASSPGEDTEAFF.